The rows below give T cell receptor beta chains drawn from one sample of a study of blood T cells in healthy people across ages. TCRdb recomputed calls from the 5' RACE reads with MiXCR, one row per CDR3 protein. The profile covers some 1,000,000 distinct CDR3 sequences, with under 30% appearing a single time and 0.75% taken by the ten largest. The sample also formed part of further work on T cells of mothers and their children.

The sample comprised blood. These TCRs come from a girl aged 2 to 10 in good health. CDR3s include the opening cysteine and the closing phenylalanine or tryptophan. The order of the fields is J gene, CDR3 length, D gene, clone size, V gene, CDR3 DNA, CDR3 protein. D genes are given only for firm matches. Size is stated for part of the rows, as once, few or many counts, or as a class when the clone is expanded.

>TRBJ2-1|17|TRBD2|few|TRBV6-5
TGTGCCAGCAGTTACAAAGGTCTAGCGGGAGGCCCAAATAAGCAGTTCTTC
CASSYKGLAGGPNKQFF
>TRBJ2-2|18|TRBD2|few|TRBV9
TGTGCCAGCAGCGTCCCGACTAGCGGGGGGGCGGTGGACGGGGAGCTGTTTTTT
CASSVPTSGGAVDGELFF
>TRBJ2-1|13|.|few|TRBV27
TGTGCCAGCAGTCACGGGACCCCCAATGAGCAGTTCTTC
CASSHGTPNEQFF
>TRBJ1-1|14|TRBD1|few|TRBV27
TGTGCCAGCAGTTTCGGGGACAGAAGGGCTGAAGCTTTCTTT
CASSFGDRRAEAFF
>TRBJ2-1|13|TRBD1|.|TRBV4-3
TGCGCCAGCAGCCGGGACAGAATGAATGAGCAGTTCTTC
CASSRDRMNEQFF
>TRBJ2-5|16|.|.|TRBV7-9
TGTGCCAGCAGTTACGAGGTCGGCAGACCGGGGTTGACCCAGTACTTC
CASSYEVGRPGLTQYF
>TRBJ2-2|15|.|few|TRBV7-9
TGTGCCAGCAGCTTAGGAAGTATAGACACCGGGGAGCTGTTTTTT
CASSLGSIDTGELFF
>TRBJ2-6|16|.|few|TRBV6-2/TRBV6-3
TGTGCCAGCCATTTTGCCCCTGGATCTGGGGCCAACGTCCTGACTTTC
CASHFAPGSGANVLTF
>TRBJ2-2|15|.|few|TRBV4-1
TGCGCCAGCAGCCACTTCATTGGGCAGCCCGGGGAGCTGTTTTTT
CASSHFIGQPGELFF
>TRBJ2-7|15|.|.|TRBV27
TGTGCCAGCAGTTTAGAAAAGGGGCCCTCCTACGAGCAGTACTTC
CASSLEKGPSYEQYF
>TRBJ1-2|15|.|few|TRBV25-1
TGTGCCAGCAGTGAAGAGATGGTACTCCCCTATGGCTACACCTTC
CASSEEMVLPYGYTF
>TRBJ2-6|16|.|.|TRBV7-8
TGTGCCAGCAGCAACCCTTTAACCTCTGGGGCCAACGTCCTGACTTTC
CASSNPLTSGANVLTF
>TRBJ2-5|13|.|.|TRBV20-1
TGCAGCACTTCAGGGCCCACGCAGGAGACCCAGTACTTC
CSTSGPTQETQYF
>TRBJ1-2|11|.|few|TRBV20-1
TGCAGTGTCCTACAGGTCTATGGCTACACCTTC
CSVLQVYGYTF
>TRBJ1-1|13|.|many|TRBV24-1
TGTGCCACCAGTGATAGTGGGGGACTCGGGGCTTTCTTT
CATSDSGGLGAFF
>TRBJ2-7|12|.|few|TRBV13
TGTGCCAGCAGCTTAGGCGGCGGCGAGCATTACTTC
CASSLGGGEHYF
>TRBJ1-1|13|.|.|TRBV7-9
TGTGCCAGCAGCTCATTGGCTCTGTCTGGAGCTTTCTTT
CASSSLALSGAFF
>TRBJ1-1|12|.|few|TRBV29-1
TGCAGCGTCATACAGGGTCACACTGAAGCTTTCTTT
CSVIQGHTEAFF
>TRBJ2-3|14|.|few|TRBV18
TGTGCCAGCTCCCCTAGGGGGGAATCAGATACGCAGTATTTT
CASSPRGESDTQYF
>TRBJ2-3|9|.|.|TRBV12-3/TRBV12-4
TGTGCCGGAAAGGGTACGCAGTATTTT
CAGKGTQYF
>TRBJ2-2|14|.|.|TRBV5-1
TGCGCCAGCAGCTTAGGTATAGGCGCCGGGGAGCTGTTTTTT
CASSLGIGAGELFF
>TRBJ1-2|13|.|.|TRBV29-1
TGCAGCGTCATGAAGCGGGGCGGCTATGGCTACACCTTC
CSVMKRGGYGYTF
>TRBJ2-5|14|.|.|TRBV2
TGTGCCAGCCGTATCGGAGGTGGGCAAACCGACCAGTACTTC
CASRIGGGQTDQYF
>TRBJ1-2|13|.|few|TRBV24-1
TGTGCCACCAGTGATTTGACGGCTAATGGCTACACCTTC
CATSDLTANGYTF
>TRBJ2-7|12|.|few|TRBV20-1
TGCAGTGCTAGAGATGTGGGGTACGAGCAGTACTTC
CSARDVGYEQYF
>TRBJ2-3|16|TRBD1|.|TRBV24-1
TGTGCCACCAGTGGTTGGACAGGGGGCAACGCAGATACGCAGTATTTT
CATSGWTGGNADTQYF
>TRBJ2-7|15|TRBD1|.|TRBV7-3
TGTGCCAGCAGCCCAACCGGGACAGGGGGAGGGGAGCAGTACTTC
CASSPTGTGGGEQYF
>TRBJ1-1|13|.|few|TRBV7-2
TGTGCCAGCAGCCCTGGGAGCCCCACAGGAGCTTTCTTT
CASSPGSPTGAFF
>TRBJ2-2|15|TRBD2|.|TRBV5-1
TGCGCCAGCAGCTTAGAAGGGACTAGCCCCGGGGAGCTGTTTTTT
CASSLEGTSPGELFF
>TRBJ2-5|17|TRBD1|few|TRBV5-1
TGCGCCAGCAGCGCCCTCACGGGACAGGGTTTACAAGAGACCCAGTACTTC
CASSALTGQGLQETQYF
>TRBJ2-6|17|.|few|TRBV5-6
TGTGCCAGCAGCTTGGGGGACACCTACTCTGGGGCCAACGTCCTGACTTTC
CASSLGDTYSGANVLTF
>TRBJ2-5|13|TRBD2|.|TRBV10-3
TGTGCCAGCCAGCGGGGCACCCAAGAGACCCAGTACTTC
CASQRGTQETQYF
>TRBJ1-2|14|.|few|TRBV12-3/TRBV12-4
TGTGCCAGCAGTTTAACGGGATTCGGATATGGCTACACCTTC
CASSLTGFGYGYTF